Presented here are 27 T cell receptor beta chains from one specimen sequenced in a study of OX40 agonist ivuxolimab in advanced cancers. This table comes from immunoSEQ multiplex PCR, and its TCRdb copy is limited to in-frame clones, with some not included. The sample consists of more than 75,000 clones, more than 75% of them appearing once. Material: CD4+ or CD8+ T cells sorted from blood, obtained in a trial of the OX40 agonist ivuxolimab. These receptors all come from an adult with an advanced solid tumor such as melanoma, head and neck, liver or kidney cancer.

The chain has TRBV10-3 and TRBJ1-6; TRBD1 agrees at 8 bases. CDR1 and CDR2 from the germline V gene are ENHRY and SYGVKD. The CDR3 runs 15 residues. Trimming cost V 10 bases and J 10 bases; bases outside gene matches: 15. In DNA form, the CDR3 reads TGTGCCAGTTCGAGCAGACAGGGGTTAGAATCACCCCTCCACTTT. Its protein is CASSSRQGLESPLHF.

The rearrangement joins TRBV5-1 to TRBJ2-1, with TRBD2 as a possible D gene (6 bases). The CDR3 sequence is 14 residues long. Germline V gene lookup returns CDR1 SGHRS and CDR2 YFSETQ. The ends were cut back, 3 bases at V and 3 bases at J, with 10 bases in the middle. The CDR3 DNA reads TGCGCCAGCAGCTATTCCGGGGGCTACAATGAGCAGTTCTTC. Translated: CASSYSGGYNEQFF.

The chain is built from TRBV30 and TRBJ2-3, with 11 bases that match TRBD2. Germline CDR1 and CDR2: GTSNPN and SVGIG (reference sequence). The CDR3 is made up of 15 amino acids. With 4 bases clipped from V and 1 base from J, the junction kept 4 bases outside the gene matches. In DNA, the CDR3 is TGTGCCTGGACCCCGGGACTAGCGGGCACAGATACGCAGTATTTT. Its protein product is CAWTPGLAGTDTQYF.

Here the CDR3 reads CAWSVLVGPVSTDTQYF. In DNA, the CDR3 is TGTGCCTGGAGTGTATTGGTCGGACCAGTTAGCACAGATACGCAGTATTTT. The chain is built from TRBV30 and TRBJ2-3; D gene unclear. The CDR3 totals 17 residues. V dropped 0 bases and J dropped 0 bases, with 16 bases sitting between them. Per germline, CDR1 GTSNPN and CDR2 SVGIG (reference sequence). Full variable domain (outside the CDR3, taken from reference TRBV30 and TRBJ2-3): SQTIHQWPATLVQPVGSPLSLECTVEGTSNPNLYWYRQAAGRGLQLLFYSVGIGQISSEVPQNLSASRPQDRQFILSSKKLLLSDSGFYLCAWSVLVGPVSTDTQYFGPGTRLTVL.

The chain couples TRBV13 to TRBJ1-1, with no clear D. V lost 1 base and J lost 8, with 11 bases in between. Germline V lookup: CDR1 PRHDT, CDR2 FYEKMQ (reference sequence). This CDR3 contains 13 residues. The CDR3: CASSLVWQPEAFF. The CDR3 DNA follows: TGTGCCAGCAGCTTAGTTTGGCAGCCCGAAGCTTTCTTT.

The gene calls are TRBV9 and TRBJ1-3; D uncertain. Germline CDR1 SGDLS, CDR2 YYNGEE. The CDR3 runs to 14 residues. V was trimmed by 3 bases and J by 1 base, leaving 8 bases between them. The CDR3 DNA reads as TGTGCCAGCAGCGCGAGGGATTCTGGAAACACCATATATTTT. This gives the protein CASSARDSGNTIYF.

The CDR3: CATMEGVANTGELFF. The CDR3 nucleotides read TGTGCCACGATGGAGGGGGTTGCGAACACCGGGGAGCTGTTTTTT. V and J are TRBV19 and TRBJ2-2; either TRBD1 or TRBD2 may supply D (6 bases each). Trimming cost V 10 bases and J 0 bases, with 15 bases left between them. This CDR3 is built from 15 residues. Germline V CDR1 and CDR2: LNHDA, SQIVND (reference sequence).

The chain couples TRBV28 to TRBJ1-1; unclear D gene. The CDR3 has 11 amino acids. With 8 bases removed from V and 2 bases from J, the gap between germline ends came to 6 bases. The germline V gene has CDR1 MDHEN and CDR2 SYDVKM. The CDR3 sequence: CASEVNTEAFF. CDR3 DNA: TGTGCCAGCGAGGTCAACACTGAAGCTTTCTTT. Full variable domain (remainder filled in from reference TRBV28 and TRBJ1-1): DVKVTQSSRYLVKRTGEKVFLECVQDMDHENMFWYRQDPGLGLRLIYFSYDVKMKEKGDIPEGYSVSREKKERFSLILESASTNQTSMYLCASEVNTEAFFGQGTRLTVV.

This clone came up a few times. V usage is TRBV28 and J usage is TRBJ1-5; the match to TRBD1 covers 7 bases. CDR3 length: 15 amino acids. The V and J ends lost 6 bases and 6 bases, in that order; junction bases with no gene match: 11. Germline V gene lookup returns CDR1 MDHEN and CDR2 SYDVKM. As DNA, the CDR3 is TGTGCCAGCAGCCGGGACAGCGATCCTAGTCAGCCCCAGCATTTT. Encoded protein: CASSRDSDPSQPQHF.

The V gene is TRBV6-5, the J gene TRBJ1-5; D remains unclear. CDR3 size: 13 residues. Between the trimmed V and J ends, which lost 4 bases and 1 base, there was a span of 5 bases. CDR1 and CDR2 (germline): MNHEY, SVGAGI. The CDR3: CASSFDSNQPQHF. CDR3 in DNA: TGTGCCAGCAGTTTCGACAGCAATCAGCCCCAGCATTTT.

This rearrangement joins TRBV9 to TRBJ1-3; D is perhaps TRBD1 (5 bases). The length of the CDR3 is 14 residues. Germline assignment: CDR1 SGDLS and CDR2 YYNGEE. The ends were cut back, 0 bases at V and 2 bases at J, with 6 bases in the middle. The chain's CDR3 is CASSVAGPGNTIYF. CDR3 coding DNA: TGTGCCAGCAGCGTAGCGGGGCCTGGAAACACCATATATTTT.

The chain carries TRBV7-2 and TRBJ2-7, with TRBD1 matching over 9 bases. The CDR3 contains 14 residues. The germline CDR1 and CDR2 sequences are SGHTA and FQGNSA. With V trimmed by 3 bases and J by 4 bases, 4 bases remained unmatched. In DNA, the CDR3 is TGTGCCAGCAGCTTTGCACAGGGGGCATACGAGCAGTACTTC. It encodes CASSFAQGAYEQYF.

V usage is TRBV18 and J usage is TRBJ2-3; 11 positions agree with TRBD2. The CDR3 loop spans 15 amino acids. CDR1 is KGHSH and CDR2 is LQKENI in the germline V gene. V lost 2 bases, J lost 5 bases, and 3 bases stayed unmatched. The CDR3 DNA sequence: TGTGCCAGCTCACCAGTGACTAGCGGGGTAGATACGCAGTATTTT. Translation: CASSPVTSGVDTQYF.

CDR3 DNA: TGTGCCAGCACCCACTGGGCGGGACAGGGCTCTGGGGCCAACGTCCTGACTTTC. It specifies CASTHWAGQGSGANVLTF. The chain recombines TRBV27 with TRBJ2-6; 9 bases agree with TRBD1. CDR3 length: 18 residues. Germline CDR1 MNHEY, CDR2 SMNVEV (reference sequence). V shed 7 bases and J 0 bases; nucleotides not matched to a gene: 10.

This chain uses TRBV5-6 with TRBJ1-2, with TRBD1 identical over 10 bases. CDR3 length: 15 residues. CDR1 is SGHDT, CDR2 YYEEEE, per germline. Trimming cost V 4 bases and J 7 bases; bases outside gene matches: 10. DNA for the CDR3: TGTGCCAGCAGCCCAAACTGGGACAGGGGCGTTGGCTACACCTTC. This codes for CASSPNWDRGVGYTF.

CDR3 bases: TGCGCCAGCAGCTCTGGGGGGCTAGCGGGAAACAATGAGCAGTTCTTC. Its protein is CASSSGGLAGNNEQFF. This chain connects TRBV5-1 to TRBJ2-1; 9 nucleotides agree with TRBD2. In germline, CDR1 is SGHRS, CDR2 YFSETQ. The CDR3 has 16 amino acids. With V trimmed by 3 bases and J by 5 bases, 9 bases remained unmatched.

This chain links TRBV13 with TRBJ2-5; the D gene is possibly TRBD2 (6 bases). V was trimmed by 0 bases and J by 4 bases, leaving 12 bases between them. CDR1 is PRHDT, CDR2 FYEKMQ, per germline (reference sequence). This CDR3 spans 15 amino acids. CDR3 protein: CASSLGLRRGETQYF. CDR3 nucleotide sequence: TGTGCCAGCAGCTTAGGCCTGCGGAGGGGAGAGACCCAGTACTTC.

This clone was recorded once. The chain uses TRBV7-2 and TRBJ2-1; D possibly corresponds to TRBD2 (5 bases). Trimming removed 5 bases at V and 7 bases at J, with 15 bases between. In germline, CDR1 is SGHTA, CDR2 FQGNSA. This CDR3 spans 14 amino acids. The CDR3 DNA follows: TGTGCCAGCAGCCCCTCCGGGGTACGGAATGAGCAGTTCTTC. Translation: CASSPSGVRNEQFF.

This CDR3 reads CASSPGQILGQPQHF. CDR3 sequence (DNA): TGTGCCAGCAGCCCGGGACAGATACTGGGTCAGCCCCAGCATTTT. The V call is TRBV6-6, the J call TRBJ1-5, with 7 bases lining up with TRBD1. The CDR3 sequence is 15 residues long. Trimming took 6 bases from V and 6 from J; bases not matched to a gene: 11. Germline assignment: CDR1 MNHNY and CDR2 SVGAGI (reference sequence).

The CDR3 region has the DNA TGTGCCAATCCCGCCCAGGACGGGGGTAAACGAGCCTCTGGAAACACCATATATTTT. Its translation is CANPAQDGGKRASGNTIYF. The rearrangement uses TRBV7-9 and TRBJ1-3; maybe TRBD1 (5 bases). The germline CDR1 and CDR2 sequences are SEHNR and FQNEAQ (reference sequence). The CDR3 covers 19 residues. Trimming removed 10 bases from V and 0 bases from J, with 28 bases in between.

The chain employs TRBV5-4 and TRBJ2-7, with unresolved D. CDR1 is SGHNT and CDR2 is YYREEE in the germline V gene (reference sequence). The germline V and J ends were trimmed by 0 bases and 2 bases, with 9 bases remaining between them. There are 14 residues in the CDR3. As DNA, the CDR3 is TGTGCCAGCAGCTTGGTGGGCACCACCTACGAGCAGTACTTC. It specifies CASSLVGTTYEQYF. Full variable domain (rest looked up from reference TRBV5-4 and TRBJ2-7): ETGVTQSPTHLIKTRGQQVTLRCSSQSGHNTVSWYQQALGQGPQFIFQYYREEENGRGNFPPRFSGLQFPNYSSELNVNALELDDSALYLCASSLVGTTYEQYFGPGTRLTVT.

V usage is TRBV25-1 and J usage is TRBJ1-1, with a possible D match to TRBD1 (5 bases). Germline-derived CDR1 and CDR2 are MGHDK and SYGVNS. Trimming cost V 6 bases and J 7 bases, with 9 bases left between them. The CDR3 has 11 amino acids. The CDR3 DNA follows: TGTGCCAGCAGAGGAACAGGTGAAGCTTTCTTT. It yields the protein CASRGTGEAFF.

Concerning this clone: At the DNA level, this CDR3 is encoded by other sequences in the same sample as well. The gene calls are TRBV30 and TRBJ2-3; the D is unclear. The CDR3 totals 11 residues. Trimming took off 4 bases at V and 6 bases at J, with 8 bases between the two ends. Germline lookup yields CDR1 GTSNPN and CDR2 SVGIG (reference sequence). CDR3 DNA sequence: TGTGCCTGGACTCTTGGGGATACGCAGTATTTT. It yields the protein CAWTLGDTQYF.

This clone was seen once. The chain is built from TRBV5-6 and TRBJ2-1, with D unclear. V was clipped by 4 bases and J by 0 bases, with 8 bases between them. The CDR3 has 14 amino acids. CDR1 SGHDT and CDR2 YYEEEE come from the germline V gene. As DNA, the CDR3 is TGTGCCAGCAGCACAAAGACCTCCTACAATGAGCAGTTCTTC. Translation gives CASSTKTSYNEQFF.

In nucleotides, the CDR3 is TGTGCCAGCAGCCAACCCGGGACTAGCGCTGAGCAGTTCTTC. Amino acid sequence: CASSQPGTSAEQFF. This chain links TRBV14 with TRBJ2-1; TRBD2 matches 10 bases. This CDR3 region has 14 residues. Germline V lookup: CDR1 SGHDN, CDR2 FVKESK. V lost 2 bases and J lost 9; bases outside the gene matches: 4.

The V call is TRBV10-2, the J call TRBJ2-2; a weak D match, TRBD1 (5 bases). Germline CDR1 reads WSHSY; CDR2 reads SAAADI. The V gene lost 8 bases and the J gene lost 5 bases, with 15 bases spanning the gap. The CDR3 runs 14 residues. The CDR3 DNA reads TGCGCCAGCCGGCAAAAGGGGTGGACCGGGGAGCTGTTTTTT. This translates into CASRQKGWTGELFF.

V is TRBV11-3 and J is TRBJ2-7, with TRBD2 matching over 12 bases. This CDR3 contains 15 residues. Germline V gene lookup returns CDR1 SGHNT and CDR2 YENEEA. J lost 4 bases, V lost 5 bases, and 6 bases had no gene match. The CDR3 nucleotides are TGTGCCAGCAGCCCGACTAGCGGGAGTGTGTACGAGCAGTACTTC. It translates to CASSPTSGSVYEQYF.